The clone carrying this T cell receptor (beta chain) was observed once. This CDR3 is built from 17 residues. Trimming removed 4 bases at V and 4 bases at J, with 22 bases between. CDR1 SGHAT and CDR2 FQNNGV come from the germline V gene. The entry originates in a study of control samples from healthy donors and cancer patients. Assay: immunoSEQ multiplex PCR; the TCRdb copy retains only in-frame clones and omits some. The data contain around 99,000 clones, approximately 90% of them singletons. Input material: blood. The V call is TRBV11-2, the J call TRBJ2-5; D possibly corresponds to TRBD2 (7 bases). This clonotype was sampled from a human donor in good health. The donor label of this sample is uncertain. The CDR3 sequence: CASSSGLTGGEGETQYF. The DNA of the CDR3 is TGTGCCAGCAGCTCCGGTCTGACGGGGGGCGAAGGAGAGACCCAGTACTTC. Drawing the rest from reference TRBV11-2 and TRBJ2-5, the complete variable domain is EAGVAQSPRYKIIEKRQSVAFWCNPISGHATLYWYQQILGQGPKLLIQFQNNGVVDDSQLPKDRFSAERLKGVDSTLKIQPAKLEDSAVYLCASSSGLTGGEGETQYFGPGTRLLVL.